This T cell receptor (beta chain) was sequenced in a study of blood T cell repertoires in COVID-19. About the research overall: The analysed material was cDNA or gDNA that came from T cells, B-cell-depleted T cells, or PBMCs.

Remarks on this clone: Other DNA sequences from this sample encode an identical CDR3 as well.

Per the authors' pipeline: Amplification from reference gene primers served as the basis for estimated nucleated cell counts. Generated by immunoSEQ multiplex PCR, the TCRdb table keeps only in-frame clones and is missing some. Clonal size and the V and J genes are those of that table, whereas D and trimming came from the DNA. Of 350,000 to 500,000 clones in the sample, around 90% are singletons; the top ten hold 0.8% to 1%. V lost 6 bases and J lost 0, with 3 bases in between. This CDR3 is built from 11 residues. CDR1 LGHNT and CDR2 FRNRAP come from the germline V gene. Sequences were obtained from peripheral blood. The chain has TRBV12-5 and TRBJ2-7; D is unresolved. The sequence was collected from a young man with COVID-19, enrolled during active disease. Here the CDR3 DNA reads TGTGCTAGTGGCTACTCCTACGAGCAGTACTTC. Translating gives CASGYSYEQYF.